These 22 T cell receptor beta chains originate from one sample sequenced in a study of T cells in Graves' hyperthyroidism and ophthalmopathy. Researchers amplified the TCR beta CDR3 regions from RNA transcripts. When the TCR CDR3 underwent first-round RT-PCR, the HTBI primer set was used. Via MiXCR, TCRdb re-called the multiplex PCR reads, giving one row per CDR3 protein. The table lists about 210,000 distinct CDR3 sequences, roughly 18% of them singletons. Sequences were obtained from blood. The receptors stem from a man aged 45-65 years with Graves' hyperthyroidism.

A word on this clonotype: This may stem from a read error, because a much larger clone lies one nucleotide away. The chain couples TRBV25-1 to TRBJ2-3; D is possibly TRBD2 (5 bases). This CDR3 is 11 amino acids long. Per germline, CDR1 MGHDK and CDR2 SYGVNS. CDR3 DNA sequence: TGTGTCAGCACCGCGGGAGATACGCAGTATTTT. Residues: CVSTAGDTQYF.

The genes are TRBV28 and TRBJ2-7, with 7 bases identical to TRBD2. J was trimmed by 1 base and V by 6 bases; bases with no gene match: 6. Per germline, CDR1 MDHEN and CDR2 SYDVKM. CDR3 size: 14 residues. CDR3 protein: CASSQEAGSYEQYF. The CDR3 DNA follows: TGTGCCAGCAGCCAAGAAGCGGGGTCCTACGAGCAGTACTTC.

This clonotype was detected many times. The chain is built from TRBV7-3 and TRBJ2-5; tentatively, D is TRBD1 (6 bases). There are 14 residues in the CDR3. Trimming took off 4 bases at V and 4 bases at J, with 13 bases between the two ends. The V gene's germline CDR1 is SGHTA and CDR2 FQGTGA. CDR3 sequence: CASSSQGNGETQYF. CDR3 nucleotides: TGTGCCAGCAGCTCGCAGGGGAATGGAGAGACCCAGTACTTC.

In this sample, this clonotype turned up many times. The chain combines TRBV11-1 with TRBJ2-2; possibly TRBD1 for D (5 bases). Trimming left V 5 bases short and J 1 base short, with 11 bases between. CDR1 and CDR2 (germline): SGHAT, FQDESV (reference sequence). The CDR3 contains 15 residues. The CDR3: CASSPNGQNTGELFF. CDR3 nucleotide sequence: TGTGCCAGCAGCCCAAACGGACAGAACACCGGGGAGCTGTTTTTT.

This clonotype showed up many times. The CDR3 DNA reads TGTGCCATCAGTGAGTCTGGGTTCGGAGGGACCAGGGGAGATACGCAGTATTTT. Translation: CAISESGFGGTRGDTQYF. The chain recombines TRBV10-3 with TRBJ2-3; TRBD1 or TRBD2 may be the D gene (6 bases each). CDR3 length: 18 residues. CDR1 and CDR2 from the germline V gene are ENHRY and SYGVKD. The V end was cut by 0 bases, the J end by 5 bases, with 21 bases between.

The count of this clonotype is one. The rearrangement joins TRBV5-1 to TRBJ2-3, with 7 bases that match TRBD1. The germline V gene has CDR1 SGHRS and CDR2 YFSETQ. V shed 4 bases, J shed 5 bases, and the junction held 10 bases outside the gene matches. The CDR3 runs 15 residues. The CDR3 loop is CASSPDRVYGDTQYF. The CDR3 bases are TGCGCCAGCAGCCCCGACAGGGTATACGGAGATACGCAGTATTTT.

This clonotype has at least ten counts. The rearrangement links TRBV28 to TRBJ2-1, with D possibly matching TRBD2 (5 bases). The length of the CDR3 is 12 residues. Germline V CDR1 and CDR2: MDHEN, SYDVKM. Trimming took 7 bases from V and 5 from J, leaving 9 bases between them. The CDR3 sequence is CASNPGDNEQFF. CDR3 nucleotide sequence: TGTGCCAGCAATCCCGGGGACAATGAGCAGTTCTTC.

Concerning this clonotype itself: A much more abundant neighbour one base away suggests this may be a read error. The J gene is TRBJ2-7, the V gene TRBV7-2, with 8 positions matching TRBD1. The CDR3 covers 14 residues. Germline V gene lookup returns CDR1 SGHTA and CDR2 FQGNSA. DNA for the CDR3: TGTGCCCGCAGCTTGTCAGGGGGCAGGAACGAGCAGTACTTC. This encodes CARSLSGGRNEQYF.

The sample holds many counts of this clonotype. The chain couples TRBV27 to TRBJ2-2; TRBD1 agrees at 11 bases. V lost 4 bases to trimming and J lost 6 bases; unmatched junction nucleotides: 1. This CDR3 region has 14 residues. Germline V gene lookup returns CDR1 MNHEY and CDR2 SMNVEV (reference sequence). The CDR3 is CASSSGQGAGELFF. CDR3 bases: TGTGCCAGCAGTTCGGGACAGGGGGCCGGGGAGCTGTTTTTT.

About this clonotype: At one of its ends the junction is not consistent with the germline gene, which may arise from a read error. V usage is TRBV5-4 and J usage is TRBJ2-1; 8 bases are shared with TRBD2. The CDR3 contains 14 residues. Germline lookup yields CDR1 SGHNT and CDR2 YYREEE (reference sequence). DNA of the CDR3: TGTGCCTGCAGCTTGGAGCTAGCGGGCAATGAGCAGTTCTTC. Translation gives CACSLELAGNEQFF.

Ten or more counts support this clonotype. The chain links TRBV2 to TRBJ1-5; 8 bases fit TRBD1. After removal of 8 bases from V and 6 bases from J, the junction contained 6 bases not matched to a gene. This CDR3 region has 13 residues. The V gene's germline CDR1 is SNHLY and CDR2 FYNNEI. The CDR3 coding sequence is TGTGCCAGCCTGACAGGGGTCGGTCAGCCCCAGCATTTT. Its translation is CASLTGVGQPQHF.

At least ten counts were recorded for this clonotype. The chain links TRBV7-2 to TRBJ2-3, with 9 bases lining up with TRBD2. The V segment lost 1 base and the J segment 4 bases; nucleotides outside the gene matches: 0. This CDR3 is built from 14 residues. Germline values: CDR1 SGHTA, CDR2 FQGNSA. CDR3 sequence: CASSLGTSADTQYF. DNA of the CDR3: TGTGCCAGCAGCTTAGGGACTAGCGCAGATACGCAGTATTTT. Based on the CDR3 plus reference TRBV7-2 and TRBJ2-3, the full variable domain is GAGVSQSPSNKVTEKGKDVELRCDPISGHTALYWYRQSLGQGLEFLIYFQGNSAPDKSGLPSDRFSAERTGGSVSTLTIQRTQQEDSAVYLCASSLGTSADTQYFGPGTRLTVL.

This clonotype was detected many times. V gene TRBV5-1 combines with J gene TRBJ2-1; 11 nucleotides align to TRBD1. This CDR3 has 17 amino acids. The germline V gene encodes CDR1 SGHRS and CDR2 YFSETQ. Trimming took 0 bases from V and 5 from J; bases not matched to a gene: 7. The CDR3 is CASSLDSRTGGNNEQFF. The CDR3 DNA reads as TGCGCCAGCAGCTTGGATTCCAGGACAGGGGGCAACAATGAGCAGTTCTTC.

This clonotype has ten or more counts. As DNA, the CDR3 is TGTGCCAGCAGCCCGACTAGCGGGAGGCCAACGGATACGCAGTATTTT. This codes for CASSPTSGRPTDTQYF. The chain is built from TRBV6-2 or TRBV6-3 and TRBJ2-3; 13 bases line up with TRBD2. Trimming took 6 bases from V and 6 from J; bases not matched to a gene: 9. CDR3 size: 16 residues. The germline V gene encodes CDR1 MNHEY and CDR2 SVGEGT.

This clonotype was recorded at least ten times. This rearrangement joins TRBV6-2 or TRBV6-3 to TRBJ2-3, with D maybe TRBD2 (6 bases). The germline V gene has CDR1 MNHEY and CDR2 SVGEGT. The CDR3 extends over 14 amino acids. V shed 0 bases and J shed 3 bases, with 7 bases lying between them. The DNA of the CDR3 is TGTGCCAGCAGTTACTCGGAGGGGACAGATACGCAGTATTTT. Amino acids: CASSYSEGTDTQYF.

The V and J genes are TRBV5-1 and TRBJ2-1; TRBD2 aligns across 9 bases. The CDR3 length is 16 residues. V lost 5 bases, J lost 7 bases, and 13 bases stayed unmatched. Germline-derived CDR1 and CDR2 are SGHRS and YFSETQ. The CDR3 DNA reads as TGCGCCAGCAGAAGGGGACTAGCTCGAGTGGGAAATGAGCAGTTCTTC. Translated, it gives CASRRGLARVGNEQFF.

This clonotype has ten or more counts. The chain couples TRBV12-5 to TRBJ1-1; the D gene is possibly TRBD1 (6 bases). V gave up 7 bases and J gave up 3 bases, with 18 bases separating them. Germline V gene sequence: CDR1 LGHNT, CDR2 FRNRAP. This CDR3 contains 15 residues. The CDR3 bases are TGTGCTAGTGACCCCTACAGGGTTTTGGACACTGAAGCTTTCTTT. Protein product: CASDPYRVLDTEAFF.

In its sample, this clonotype was seen many times. V is TRBV9 and J is TRBJ2-7; 10 bases line up with TRBD2. Germline V gives CDR1 SGDLS, CDR2 YYNGEE. CDR3 length: 17 amino acids. V shed 4 bases and J 2 bases; nucleotides not matched to a gene: 12. The CDR3 loop reads CASSQDTRTSGAYEQYF. For the CDR3, the DNA is TGTGCCAGCAGCCAAGACACGAGGACTAGCGGCGCCTACGAGCAGTACTTC.

This clonotype was seen repeatedly, ten times or more. This chain uses TRBV4-2 with TRBJ2-5, with D possibly matching TRBD2 (6 bases). Germline CDR1 reads LGHNA; CDR2 reads YNFKEQ. V was pared by 0 bases and J by 6 bases, with 11 bases between. The length of the CDR3 is 14 residues. The CDR3, as DNA: TGTGCCAGCAGCCAAGATCGGGGGAGTAAGACCCAGTACTTC. It encodes CASSQDRGSKTQYF.

This clonotype was detected many times. This rearrangement joins TRBV6-1 to TRBJ2-3; no reliable D call. Trimming removed 1 base from V and 5 bases from J, with 7 bases in between. In germline, CDR1 is MNHNS, CDR2 SASEGT. The CDR3 has 13 amino acids. CDR3 residues: CASSEGMGDTQYF. CDR3 coding DNA: TGTGCCAGCAGTGAAGGGATGGGAGATACGCAGTATTTT.

This clonotype was counted ten times or more. The V call is TRBV28, the J call TRBJ2-2; D possibly uses TRBD1 or TRBD2 (5 bases each). This CDR3 spans 15 amino acids. CDR1 is MDHEN, CDR2 SYDVKM, per germline. Trimming took 1 base from V and 7 from J, leaving 13 bases between them. The CDR3 reads CASSLSAGTGGELFF. The CDR3 bases are TGTGCCAGCAGTTTATCGGCAGGGACGGGCGGGGAGCTGTTTTTT.

In its sample, this clonotype was seen many times. The chain has TRBV18 and TRBJ2-3; D gene uncertain. The CDR3 runs 11 residues. Germline-derived CDR1 and CDR2 are KGHSH and LQKENI. V was cut by 4 bases and J by 5 bases, with 4 bases left in between. CDR3 amino acids: CASSREDTQYF. CDR3 bases: TGTGCCAGCTCACGTGAAGATACGCAGTATTTT.